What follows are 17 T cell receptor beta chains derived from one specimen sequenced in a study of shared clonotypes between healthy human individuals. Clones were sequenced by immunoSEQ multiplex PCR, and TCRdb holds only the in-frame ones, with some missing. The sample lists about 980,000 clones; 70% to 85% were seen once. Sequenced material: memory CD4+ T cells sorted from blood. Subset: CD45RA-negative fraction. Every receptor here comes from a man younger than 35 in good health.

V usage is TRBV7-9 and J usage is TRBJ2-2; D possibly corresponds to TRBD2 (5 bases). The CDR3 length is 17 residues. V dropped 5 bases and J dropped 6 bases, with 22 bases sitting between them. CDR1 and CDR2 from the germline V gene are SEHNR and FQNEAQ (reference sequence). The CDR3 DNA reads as TGTGCCAGCAGCCTAATCGCAGGCAGAGGGCCCTCCGGGGAGCTGTTTTTT. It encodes CASSLIAGRGPSGELFF.

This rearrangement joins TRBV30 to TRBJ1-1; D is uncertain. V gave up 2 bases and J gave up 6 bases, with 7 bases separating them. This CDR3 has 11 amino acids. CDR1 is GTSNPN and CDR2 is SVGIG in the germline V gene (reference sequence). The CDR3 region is CAWSSYAEAFF. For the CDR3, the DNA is TGTGCCTGGAGTAGTTACGCTGAAGCTTTCTTT.

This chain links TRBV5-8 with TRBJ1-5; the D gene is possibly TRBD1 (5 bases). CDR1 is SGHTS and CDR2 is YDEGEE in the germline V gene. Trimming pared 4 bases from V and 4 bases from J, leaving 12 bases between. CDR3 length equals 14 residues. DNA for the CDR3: TGTGCCAGCAGCCGGGGGACTGCTAATCAGCCCCAGCATTTT. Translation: CASSRGTANQPQHF.

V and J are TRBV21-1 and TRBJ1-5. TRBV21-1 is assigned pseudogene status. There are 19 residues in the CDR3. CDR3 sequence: CASSRAMRVGEDSNQPQHF. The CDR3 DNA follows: TGTGCCAGCAGCAGAGCCATGAGGGTTGGGGAGGATAGCAATCAGCCCCAGCATTTT.

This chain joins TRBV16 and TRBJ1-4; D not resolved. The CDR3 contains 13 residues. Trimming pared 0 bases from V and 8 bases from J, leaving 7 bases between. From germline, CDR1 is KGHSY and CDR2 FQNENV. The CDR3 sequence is CASSQSRNEKLFF. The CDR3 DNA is TGTGCCAGCAGCCAATCCAGGAACGAAAAACTGTTTTTT.

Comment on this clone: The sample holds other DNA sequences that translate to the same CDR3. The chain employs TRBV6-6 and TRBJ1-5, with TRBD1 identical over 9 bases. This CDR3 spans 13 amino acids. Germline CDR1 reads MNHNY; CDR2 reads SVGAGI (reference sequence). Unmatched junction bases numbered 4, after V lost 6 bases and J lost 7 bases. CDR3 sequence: CASRGQGNQPQHF. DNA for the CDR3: TGTGCCAGCAGGGGACAGGGAAACCAGCCCCAGCATTTT.

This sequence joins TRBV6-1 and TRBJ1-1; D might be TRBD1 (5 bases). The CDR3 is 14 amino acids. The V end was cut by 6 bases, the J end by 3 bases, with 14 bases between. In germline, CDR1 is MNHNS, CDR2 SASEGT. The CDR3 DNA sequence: TGTGCCAGCAGCCGTACAGGTTGGGACACTGAAGCTTTCTTT. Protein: CASSRTGWDTEAFF.

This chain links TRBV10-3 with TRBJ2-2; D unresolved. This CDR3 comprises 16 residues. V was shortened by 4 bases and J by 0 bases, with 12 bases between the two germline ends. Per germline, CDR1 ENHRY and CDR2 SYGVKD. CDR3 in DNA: TGTGCCATCAGTGTCAGGCCAGGATCGAACACCGGGGAGCTGTTTTTT. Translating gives CAISVRPGSNTGELFF.

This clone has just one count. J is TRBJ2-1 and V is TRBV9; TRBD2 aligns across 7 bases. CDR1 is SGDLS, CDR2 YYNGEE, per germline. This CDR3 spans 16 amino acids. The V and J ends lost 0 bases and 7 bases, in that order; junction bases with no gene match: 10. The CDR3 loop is CASSVAGAGVGNEQFF. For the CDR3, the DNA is TGTGCCAGCAGCGTAGCGGGCGCGGGAGTAGGAAATGAGCAGTTCTTC.

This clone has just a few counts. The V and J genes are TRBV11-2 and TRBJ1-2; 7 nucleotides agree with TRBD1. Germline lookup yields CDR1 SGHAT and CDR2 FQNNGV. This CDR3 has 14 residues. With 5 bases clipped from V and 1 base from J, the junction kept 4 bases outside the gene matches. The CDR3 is CASSTHRGNYGYTF. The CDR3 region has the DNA TGTGCCAGCAGCACACACAGGGGTAACTATGGCTACACCTTC.

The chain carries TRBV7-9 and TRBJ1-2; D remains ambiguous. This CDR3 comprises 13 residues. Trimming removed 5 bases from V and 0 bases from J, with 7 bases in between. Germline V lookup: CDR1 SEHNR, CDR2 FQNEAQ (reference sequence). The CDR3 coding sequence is TGTGCCAGCAGCCCCCAGGCTAACTATGGCTACACCTTC. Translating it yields CASSPQANYGYTF.

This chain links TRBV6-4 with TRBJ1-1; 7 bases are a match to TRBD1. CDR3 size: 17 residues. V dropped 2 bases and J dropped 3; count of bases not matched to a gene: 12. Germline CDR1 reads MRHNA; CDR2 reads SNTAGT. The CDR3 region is CASSDPNLRDRDTEAFF. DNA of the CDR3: TGTGCCAGCAGTGACCCTAATCTCAGGGACAGAGACACTGAAGCTTTCTTT.

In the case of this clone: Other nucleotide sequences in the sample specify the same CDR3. CDR3 in DNA: TGTGCCAGCAGTGACCGGCAGGGAGAGACCCAGTACTTC. This codes for CASSDRQGETQYF. The J gene is TRBJ2-5, the V gene TRBV2; D may be TRBD1 (5 bases). Germline V gives CDR1 SNHLY, CDR2 FYNNEI. The CDR3 spans 13 residues. V dropped 3 bases and J dropped 4 bases, with 9 bases sitting between them. The whole variable domain, remainder taken from reference TRBV2 and TRBJ2-5, is EPEVTQTPSHQVTQMGQEVILRCVPISNHLYFYWYRQILGQKVEFLVSFYNNEISEKSEIFDDQFSVERPDGSNFTLKIRSTKLEDSAMYFCASSDRQGETQYFGPGTRLLVL.

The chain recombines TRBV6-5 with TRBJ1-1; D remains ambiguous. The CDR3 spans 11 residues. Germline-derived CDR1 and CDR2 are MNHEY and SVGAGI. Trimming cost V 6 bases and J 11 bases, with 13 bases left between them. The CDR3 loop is CASRRVFEAFF. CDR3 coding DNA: TGTGCCAGCAGACGGGTCTTCGAGGCTTTCTTT.

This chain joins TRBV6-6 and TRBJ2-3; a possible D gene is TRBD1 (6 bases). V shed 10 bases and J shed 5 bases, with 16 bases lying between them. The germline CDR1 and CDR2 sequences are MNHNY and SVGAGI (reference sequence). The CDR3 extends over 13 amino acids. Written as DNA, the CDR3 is TGTGCCATTCAGGACAGAGGAGGAGATACGCAGTATTTT. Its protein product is CAIQDRGGDTQYF.

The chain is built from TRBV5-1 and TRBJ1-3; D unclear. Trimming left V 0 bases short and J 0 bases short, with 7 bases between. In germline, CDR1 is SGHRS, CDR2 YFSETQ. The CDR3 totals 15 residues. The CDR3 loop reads CASSLDGISGNTIYF. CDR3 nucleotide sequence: TGCGCCAGCAGCTTGGACGGTATCTCTGGAAACACCATATATTTT.

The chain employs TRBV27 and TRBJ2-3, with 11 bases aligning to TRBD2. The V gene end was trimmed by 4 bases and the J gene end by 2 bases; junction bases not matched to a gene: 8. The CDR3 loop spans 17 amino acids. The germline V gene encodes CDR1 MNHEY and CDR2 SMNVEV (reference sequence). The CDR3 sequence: CASSSLGLAGYTDTQYF. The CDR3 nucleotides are TGTGCCAGCAGTTCCCTTGGACTAGCGGGCTACACAGATACGCAGTATTTT.